The 17 T cell receptor beta chains listed next were all sequenced from one sample in a study of beta chain features in type 1 diabetes. These receptors' antigens are unknown. Study results and limitations: Shorter TCRB CDR3s, moderately but significantly so, were found in Type 1 diabetes patients in all four CD4+ subsets.

Reverse transcribing all isolated RNA meant expressed TCRB transcripts were sequenced. Measured with immunoSEQ multiplex PCR; TCRdb has only the in-frame clones, and not every one. The sample holds about 700,000 clones, 10% to 15% seen once. The specimen was naive CD4+ T cells from blood. All receptors derive from a man between 18 and 35 years old with type 1 diabetes.

The V gene is TRBV7-9, the J gene TRBJ2-7; no reliable D call. V lost 6 bases and J 5 bases, leaving 14 bases between the germline ends. This CDR3 contains 13 residues. The germline V gene encodes CDR1 SEHNR and CDR2 FQNEAQ (reference sequence). The CDR3 protein is CASSSPPGHEQYF. Here the CDR3 DNA reads TGTGCCAGCAGTTCCCCCCCGGGTCACGAGCAGTACTTC.

V is TRBV7-9 and J is TRBJ2-1; tentatively, D is TRBD1 or TRBD2 (5 bases each). The germline V and J ends were trimmed by 9 bases and 6 bases, with 21 bases remaining between them. Germline values: CDR1 SEHNR, CDR2 FQNEAQ (reference sequence). The CDR3 has 15 residues. This CDR3 reads CASNPRGRGVNEQFF. In DNA form, the CDR3 reads TGTGCCAGTAACCCCCGGGGCCGAGGGGTCAATGAGCAGTTCTTC.

This chain connects TRBV2 to TRBJ2-5; tentative D call: TRBD1 (6 bases). The CDR3 loop spans 14 amino acids. The ends were cut back, 8 bases at V and 5 bases at J, with 18 bases in the middle. The germline V gene has CDR1 SNHLY and CDR2 FYNNEI. Here the CDR3 reads CASSIGTGRETQYF. DNA of the CDR3: TGTGCCAGCTCAATCGGCACAGGGCGGGAGACCCAGTACTTC. The entire variable domain, with the rest obtained from reference TRBV2 and TRBJ2-5, is as follows: EPEVTQTPSHQVTQMGQEVILRCVPISNHLYFYWYRQILGQKVEFLVSFYNNEISEKSEIFDDQFSVERPDGSNFTLKIRSTKLEDSAMYFCASSIGTGRETQYFGPGTRLLVL.

This clone was seen a few times. The chain recombines TRBV13 with TRBJ1-1, with 7 positions matching TRBD1. This CDR3 is 13 amino acids long. Losses at the gene ends were 5 bases for V and 4 bases for J; bases not matched to a gene: 4. Germline V CDR1 and CDR2: PRHDT, FYEKMQ (reference sequence). In DNA, the CDR3 is TGTGCCAGCAGCCCCAACAGGGGCACTGAAGCTTTCTTT. Translated, it gives CASSPNRGTEAFF.

This clone has just a few counts. The V gene is TRBV9, the J gene TRBJ2-7; tentatively, D is TRBD1 or TRBD2 (5 bases each). Germline CDR1 is SGDLS and CDR2 is YYNGEE. With 3 bases removed from V and 3 bases from J, the gap between germline ends came to 13 bases. This CDR3 has 14 residues. CDR3 DNA sequence: TGTGCCAGCAGCGCCCGGGACGGGAACTACGAGCAGTACTTC. It specifies CASSARDGNYEQYF.

This clone occurred a few times. The chain employs TRBV29-1 and TRBJ1-5; the match to TRBD1 covers 8 bases. The CDR3 covers 15 residues. Germline CDR1 SQVTM, CDR2 ANQGSEA. Losses at the gene ends were 4 bases for V and 5 bases for J; bases not matched to a gene: 10. The CDR3: CSVVWAQGADQPQHF. The CDR3 DNA reads TGCAGCGTTGTTTGGGCCCAGGGGGCTGATCAGCCCCAGCATTTT.

This clone was counted a few times. This chain joins TRBV9 and TRBJ2-5; the D gene is possibly TRBD1 (7 bases). The CDR3 loop spans 16 amino acids. Looked up from germline, CDR1 is SGDLS and CDR2 is YYNGEE. Trimming left V 0 bases short and J 1 base short, with 13 bases between. CDR3 sequence reads: CASSVAGGSSQETQYF. The CDR3 coding sequence is TGTGCCAGCAGCGTAGCAGGGGGGTCGTCCCAAGAGACCCAGTACTTC. Drawing the rest from reference TRBV9 and TRBJ2-5, the complete variable domain is DSGVTQTPKHLITATGQRVTLRCSPRSGDLSVYWYQQSLDQGLQFLIQYYNGEERAKGNILERFSAQQFPDLHSELNLSSLELGDSALYFCASSVAGGSSQETQYFGPGTRLLVL.

This clone was detected only a few times. The V call is TRBV28, the J call TRBJ1-2, with D possibly TRBD1 on 5 matching bases. V gave up 4 bases and J gave up 4 bases, with 13 bases separating them. Germline CDR1 and CDR2: MDHEN and SYDVKM. This CDR3 is 14 amino acids long. CDR3 amino acids: CASSSEGRGYGYTF. As DNA, the CDR3 is TGTGCCAGCAGTTCGGAGGGGAGGGGCTATGGCTACACCTTC.

For this clone: Other nucleotide sequences in the sample specify the same CDR3. The V and J genes are TRBV29-1 and TRBJ1-1; 8 bases align to TRBD1. Germline V gene data show CDR1 as SQVTM and CDR2 as ANQGSEA. J was trimmed by 5 bases and V by 7 bases; bases with no gene match: 6. The CDR3 covers 12 residues. CDR3 nucleotides: TGCAGCGCAGGACAGGGTGGGACTGAAGCTTTCTTT. It specifies CSAGQGGTEAFF.

The chain joins TRBV30 to TRBJ2-2; 8 bases line up with TRBD1. The germline CDR1 and CDR2 sequences are GTSNPN and SVGIG (reference sequence). V gave up 5 bases and J gave up 0 bases; unmatched junction bases: 14. The CDR3 is made up of 18 amino acids. CDR3 in amino acids: CAWVNQGANIANTGELFF. In nucleotides, the CDR3 is TGTGCCTGGGTGAACCAGGGGGCGAATATCGCGAACACCGGGGAGCTGTTTTTT.

This chain uses TRBV2 with TRBJ1-1, with D hard to call. CDR1 is SNHLY, CDR2 FYNNEI, per germline. V was shortened by 5 bases and J by 2 bases, with 9 bases between the two germline ends. The length of the CDR3 is 13 residues. The CDR3 DNA sequence: TGTGCCAGCAGTATCATTACTAACACTGAAGCTTTCTTT. It codes for CASSIITNTEAFF.

The chain joins TRBV10-3 to TRBJ1-1; D ambiguous. Trimming shortened V by 3 bases and J by 1 base, and 9 bases separated the two germline ends. The CDR3 is made up of 14 amino acids. Per germline, CDR1 ENHRY and CDR2 SYGVKD. The CDR3 coding sequence is TGTGCCATCAGTGATTACACGGGGAACACTGAAGCTTTCTTT. This translates into CAISDYTGNTEAFF.

This clone was seen a few times. J is TRBJ1-1 and V is TRBV2; D perhaps matches TRBD1 (5 bases). The CDR3 is 14 amino acids. The germline V gene has CDR1 SNHLY and CDR2 FYNNEI. V lost 0 bases to trimming and J lost 0 bases, with 5 bases between them. The CDR3 DNA follows: TGTGCCAGCAGTGAAGCAGGGGTGAACACTGAAGCTTTCTTT. Translating it yields CASSEAGVNTEAFF. The variable domain in full, with the rest retrieved from reference TRBV2 and TRBJ1-1, is EPEVTQTPSHQVTQMGQEVILRCVPISNHLYFYWYRQILGQKVEFLVSFYNNEISEKSEIFDDQFSVERPDGSNFTLKIRSTKLEDSAMYFCASSEAGVNTEAFFGQGTRLTVV.

The count of this clone is one. The chain combines TRBV20-1 with TRBJ1-1, with TRBD1 as a possible D gene (5 bases). The CDR3 spans 11 residues. Per the germline V gene, CDR1 is DFQATT and CDR2 is SNEGSKA (reference sequence). V was trimmed by 6 bases and J by 11 bases, leaving 16 bases between them. The chain's CDR3 is CSARGASNAFF. The CDR3 DNA reads TGCAGTGCCCGAGGGGCGAGTAATGCTTTCTTT.

The rearrangement joins TRBV28 to TRBJ1-1; D perhaps matches TRBD1 (6 bases). V dropped 3 bases and J dropped 4 bases, with 12 bases sitting between them. The CDR3 consists of 14 residues. Per the germline V gene, CDR1 is MDHEN and CDR2 is SYDVKM. CDR3 sequence reads: CASSFPQGVTEAFF. The CDR3 coding sequence is TGTGCCAGCAGTTTCCCACAGGGTGTCACTGAAGCTTTCTTT.

The gene calls are TRBV5-6 and TRBJ1-1; the D is unclear. The CDR3 length is 14 residues. V lost 1 base to trimming and J lost 1 base, with 8 bases between them. The V gene's germline CDR1 is SGHDT and CDR2 YYEEEE. CDR3 sequence: CASSLSGENTEAFF. The CDR3 DNA is TGTGCCAGCAGCTTGTCAGGCGAGAACACTGAAGCTTTCTTT.

The V and J genes are TRBV5-1 and TRBJ2-3, with D maybe TRBD2 (5 bases). The germline V gene encodes CDR1 SGHRS and CDR2 YFSETQ. The V and J ends lost 4 bases and 6 bases respectively, with 18 bases between them. The CDR3 contains 15 residues. CDR3 amino acids: CASSLAGRQEDTQYF. The CDR3 coding sequence is TGCGCCAGCAGCCTTGCGGGCCGCCAGGAGGATACGCAGTATTTT.